This T cell receptor beta chain was sequenced during a study of blood T cell repertoires in COVID-19. On the study more broadly: COVID-19 samples, acute and convalescent, were from the United States, Italy and Spain.

Original handling: The assay estimated nucleated cells by amplifying reference gene primers. Sequenced by immunoSEQ multiplex PCR; TCRdb stores in-frame clones only, minus some. Clone size and V and J calls were adopted from that table, with D and trimming inferred from the DNA. The sample lists 200,000 to 250,000 clones, less than 90% occurring once. Trimming cost V 2 bases and J 8 bases; bases outside gene matches: 5. Germline CDR1 MNHNS, CDR2 SASEGT. CDR3 length: 14 residues. The chain has TRBV6-1 and TRBJ1-2; 10 bases map to TRBD1. Sequences were obtained from peripheral blood. The source is a woman in her seventies with active or convalescent COVID-19. CDR3 coding DNA: TGTGCCAGCAGTGAACTGGGACAGGGGAACGGCTACACCTTC. Translating it yields CASSELGQGNGYTF.